A few counts support the clone carrying this T cell receptor beta chain. Antigen: not known. The sample comes from a study of blood T cells in healthy people across ages. Using a J-beta primer mix together with a sample-barcoded 5' primer, a second PCR was run for roughly 6 to 12 cycles. TCRdb independently ran MiXCR on the 5' RACE reads; one entry per CDR3 protein. This sample has about 640,000 distinct CDR3 sequences, with around 54% found just once. The CDR3 sequence is 12 residues long. Germline V gives CDR1 DFQATT, CDR2 SNEGSKA (reference sequence). V dropped 2 bases and J dropped 5 bases, with 9 bases sitting between them. General study points: Higher diversity and more naive CD4+ cells were features of long-lived donors, compared to aged donors. With donor CMV status unknown, expanded clonotype changes were possibly confounded.

Sequenced input: blood. The rearrangement joins TRBV20-1 to TRBJ2-5; unclear D gene. The TCR originated in a man aged 60 to 69 in good health. The CDR3, as DNA: TGCAGTGCTAGACGCTCGGTGGAGACCCAGTACTTC. This codes for CSARRSVETQYF.